Listed here is a single T cell receptor beta chain. This specimen belongs to a study of chemoradiotherapy in HPV16-positive cancers. CDR1 and CDR2 (germline): MNHEY, SVGAGI. V lost 6 bases to trimming and J lost 0 bases, with 13 bases between them. The CDR3 length is 15 residues. Profiled with immunoSEQ multiplex PCR; TCRdb holds only in-frame clones, not every one. The sample records some 7,700 clones, roughly 79% being singletons. The V and J genes are TRBV6-5 and TRBJ2-3; TRBD1 is a possible D gene (5 bases). This clonotype was sampled from a human donor with HPV-associated anogenital cancer. Collection of the sample occurred from a patient who underwent chemoradiotherapy. CDR3: CASSNLGASTDTQYF. For the CDR3, the DNA is TGTGCCAGCAGCAACCTTGGGGCAAGCACAGATACGCAGTATTTT.